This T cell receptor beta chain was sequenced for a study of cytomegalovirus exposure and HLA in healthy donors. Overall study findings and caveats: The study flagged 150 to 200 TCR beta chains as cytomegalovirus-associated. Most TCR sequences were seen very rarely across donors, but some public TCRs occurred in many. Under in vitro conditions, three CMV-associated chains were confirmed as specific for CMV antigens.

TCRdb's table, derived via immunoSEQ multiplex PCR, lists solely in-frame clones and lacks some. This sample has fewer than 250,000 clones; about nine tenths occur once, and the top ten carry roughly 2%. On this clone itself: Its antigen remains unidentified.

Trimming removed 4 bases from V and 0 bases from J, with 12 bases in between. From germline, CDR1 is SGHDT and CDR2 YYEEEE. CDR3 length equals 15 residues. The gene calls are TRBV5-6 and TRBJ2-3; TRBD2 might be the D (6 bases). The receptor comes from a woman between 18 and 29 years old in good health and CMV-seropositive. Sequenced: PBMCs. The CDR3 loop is CASSLSGGSTDTQYF. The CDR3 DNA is TGTGCCAGCAGCCTTAGCGGAGGTAGCACAGATACGCAGTATTTT.